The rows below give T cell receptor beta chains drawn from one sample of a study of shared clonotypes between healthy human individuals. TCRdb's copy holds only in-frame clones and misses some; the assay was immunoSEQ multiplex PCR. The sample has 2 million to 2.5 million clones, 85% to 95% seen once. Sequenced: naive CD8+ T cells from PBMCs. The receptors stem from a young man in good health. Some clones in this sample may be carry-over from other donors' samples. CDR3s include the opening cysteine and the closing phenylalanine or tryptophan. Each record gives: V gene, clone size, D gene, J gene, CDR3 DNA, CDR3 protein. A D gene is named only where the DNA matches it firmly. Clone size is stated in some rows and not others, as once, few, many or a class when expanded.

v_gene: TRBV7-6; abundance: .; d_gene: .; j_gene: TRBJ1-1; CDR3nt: TGTGCCAGCAGCTTGGTGTATACCACTGAAGCTTTCTTT; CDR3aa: CASSLVYTTEAFF
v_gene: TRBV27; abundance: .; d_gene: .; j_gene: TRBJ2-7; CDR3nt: TGTGCCAGCAGTCCTGACGGGACCTATTCCTACGAGCAGTACTTC; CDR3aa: CASSPDGTYSYEQYF
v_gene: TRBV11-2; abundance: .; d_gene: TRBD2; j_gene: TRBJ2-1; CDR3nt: TGTGCCAGCAGCTTAGTTCCGGGAGGGGTCAATGAGCAGTTCTTC; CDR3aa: CASSLVPGGVNEQFF
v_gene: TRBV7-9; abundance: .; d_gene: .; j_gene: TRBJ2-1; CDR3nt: TGTGCCAGCAGCTTAGGGACTACATACAATGAGCAGTTCTTC; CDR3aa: CASSLGTTYNEQFF
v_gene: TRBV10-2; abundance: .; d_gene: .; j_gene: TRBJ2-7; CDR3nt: TGCGCCAGCAGTGAGTCGACCTCTCTAGGGCGTTACGAGCAGTACTTC; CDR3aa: CASSESTSLGRYEQYF
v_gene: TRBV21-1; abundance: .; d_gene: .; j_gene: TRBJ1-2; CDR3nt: TGTGCCAGGGGAGGGACGGACTATGGCTACACCTTC; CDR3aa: CARGGTDYGYTF
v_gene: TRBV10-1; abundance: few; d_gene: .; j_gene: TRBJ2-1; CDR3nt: TGCGCCAGCAGTGAGTTTTACAATGAGCAGTTCTTC; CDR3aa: CASSEFYNEQFF
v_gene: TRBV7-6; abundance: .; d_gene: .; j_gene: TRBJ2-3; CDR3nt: TGTGCCAGCAGTCAGGGTAGGACAGATACGCAGTATTTT; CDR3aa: CASSQGRTDTQYF
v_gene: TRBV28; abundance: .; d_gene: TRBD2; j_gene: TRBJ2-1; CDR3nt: TGTGCCAGCAGTACACCAACGGGACTAGCGGGAGAGGATGAGCAGTTCTTC; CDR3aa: CASSTPTGLAGEDEQFF
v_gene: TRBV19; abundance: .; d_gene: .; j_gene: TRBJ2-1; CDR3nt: TGTGCCAGTAGTATGACTCCACGCGGGGAGCAGTTCTTC; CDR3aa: CASSMTPRGEQFF
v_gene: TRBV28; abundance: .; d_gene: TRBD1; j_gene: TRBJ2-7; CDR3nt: TGTGCCAGCAGGCTGACAGGGGGCCCCTACGAGCAGTACTTC; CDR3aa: CASRLTGGPYEQYF
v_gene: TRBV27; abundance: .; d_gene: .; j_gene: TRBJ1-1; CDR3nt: TGTGCCAGCAGTCGGGGGACAACGAACACTGAAGCTTTCTTT; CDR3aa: CASSRGTTNTEAFF
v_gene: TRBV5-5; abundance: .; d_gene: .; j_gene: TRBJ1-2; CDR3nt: TGTGCCAGCAGCCAGGACATGAGATTTAGCTATGGCTACACCTTC; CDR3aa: CASSQDMRFSYGYTF
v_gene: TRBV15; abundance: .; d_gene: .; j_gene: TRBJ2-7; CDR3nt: TGTGCCACCAGCAGAGCCCGGGGAGCCTATTACGAGCAGTACTTC; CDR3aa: CATSRARGAYYEQYF
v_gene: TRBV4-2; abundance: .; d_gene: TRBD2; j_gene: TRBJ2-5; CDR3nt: TGTGCCAGCAGCCAACTAAGACTAGCGGAAGAGACCCAGTACTTC; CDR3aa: CASSQLRLAEETQYF
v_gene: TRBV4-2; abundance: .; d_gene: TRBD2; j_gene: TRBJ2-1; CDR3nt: TGTGCCAGCAGCCCCACCCAACTACTAGCGGGGGAAAATGAGCAGTTCTTC; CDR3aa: CASSPTQLLAGENEQFF
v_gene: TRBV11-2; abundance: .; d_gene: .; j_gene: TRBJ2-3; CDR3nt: TGTGCCAGCAGCTTAGGTCACGCAAGCACAGATACGCAGTATTTT; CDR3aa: CASSLGHASTDTQYF
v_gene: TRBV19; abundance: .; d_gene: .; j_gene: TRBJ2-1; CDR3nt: TGTGCCAGTAGTCCCCGGGCCTTTGAGCAGTTCTTC; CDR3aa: CASSPRAFEQFF
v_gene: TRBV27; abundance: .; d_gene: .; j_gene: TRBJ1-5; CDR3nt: TGTGCCAGGACCTATTTGCCCCCATGGGGTCAGCCCCAGCATTTT; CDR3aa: CARTYLPPWGQPQHF
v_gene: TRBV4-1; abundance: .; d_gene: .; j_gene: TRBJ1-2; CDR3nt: TGCGCCAGCAGCCCGATTGGGGGGCTTGGCTACACCTTC; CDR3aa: CASSPIGGLGYTF
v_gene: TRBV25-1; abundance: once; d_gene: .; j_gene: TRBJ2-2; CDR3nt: TGTGCCAGCAGTGAAAACGGGGCATGGGGCGGGGAGCTGTTTTTT; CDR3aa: CASSENGAWGGELFF
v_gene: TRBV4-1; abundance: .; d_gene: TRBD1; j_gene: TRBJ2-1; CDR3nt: TGCGCCAGCAGCCAAAAAGACAGGGAGTCCTACAATGAGCAGTTCTTC; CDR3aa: CASSQKDRESYNEQFF
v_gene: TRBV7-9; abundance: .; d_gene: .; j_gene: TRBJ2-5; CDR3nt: TGTGCCAGCAGACCCCCCCTTAAAGAGACCCAGTACTTC; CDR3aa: CASRPPLKETQYF
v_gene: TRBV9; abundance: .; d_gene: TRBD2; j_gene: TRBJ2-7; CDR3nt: TGTGCCAGCAGCGTAGCCCCAGGAGGCCCGGGAGGGCTGAAAAAGTACGAGCAGTACTTC; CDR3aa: CASSVAPGGPGGLKKYEQYF
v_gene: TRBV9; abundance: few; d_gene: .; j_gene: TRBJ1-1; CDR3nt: TGTGCCAGCAGCGTAGCGGCGACCAGGCACACTGAAGCTTTCTTT; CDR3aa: CASSVAATRHTEAFF
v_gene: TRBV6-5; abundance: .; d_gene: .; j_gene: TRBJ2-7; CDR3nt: TGTGCCAGCAGTTACATGGTCGGAGGGTACGAGCAGTACTTC; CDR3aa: CASSYMVGGYEQYF
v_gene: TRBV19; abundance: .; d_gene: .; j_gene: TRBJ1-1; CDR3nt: TGTGCCAGTCTTCCGGGACTTACGAACACTGAAGCTTTCTTT; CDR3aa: CASLPGLTNTEAFF
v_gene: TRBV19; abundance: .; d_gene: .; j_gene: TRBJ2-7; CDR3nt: TGTGCCAGTAGTCTGGTTGGGGGCACCTACGAGCAGTACTTC; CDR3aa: CASSLVGGTYEQYF
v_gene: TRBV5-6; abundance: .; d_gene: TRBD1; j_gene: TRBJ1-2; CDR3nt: TGTGCCAGCAGCTTGGTACAGGGGGAGGGTGAAGATGGCTACACCTTC; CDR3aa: CASSLVQGEGEDGYTF
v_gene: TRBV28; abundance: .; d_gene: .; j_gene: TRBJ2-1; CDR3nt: TGTGCCAGCAGTTTACGAACCTACAGGGAGAATGAGCAGTTCTTC; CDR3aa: CASSLRTYRENEQFF
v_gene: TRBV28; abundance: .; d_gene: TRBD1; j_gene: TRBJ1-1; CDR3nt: TGTGCCAGCAGTCCCAGGGGGCGGTACACTGAAGCTTTCTTT; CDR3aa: CASSPRGRYTEAFF
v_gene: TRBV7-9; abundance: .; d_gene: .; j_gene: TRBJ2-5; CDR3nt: TGTGCCAGCAGCCCGCGAGGTGGTAGCGAGTTGGAGACCCAGTACTTC; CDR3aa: CASSPRGGSELETQYF
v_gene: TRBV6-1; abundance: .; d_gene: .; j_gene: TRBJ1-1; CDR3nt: TGTGCCAGCAGTCCAGGGACACTAGAGGCTGAAGCTTTCTTT; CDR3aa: CASSPGTLEAEAFF
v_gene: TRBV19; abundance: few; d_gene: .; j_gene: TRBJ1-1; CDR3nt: TGTGCCAGTAGTCCGACAACGGGGGCGGTTGAAGCTTTCTTT; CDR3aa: CASSPTTGAVEAFF
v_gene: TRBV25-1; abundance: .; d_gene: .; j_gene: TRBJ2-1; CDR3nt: TGTGCCAGCAGTCATTCCTCCGGGACAGAGCAGTTCTTC; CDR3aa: CASSHSSGTEQFF
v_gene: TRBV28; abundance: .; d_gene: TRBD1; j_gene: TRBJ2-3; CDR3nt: TGTGCCAGCAATAGATTCCCGGACAGGGGTGATACGCAGTATTTT; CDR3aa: CASNRFPDRGDTQYF
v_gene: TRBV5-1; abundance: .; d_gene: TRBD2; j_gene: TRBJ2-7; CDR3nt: TGCGCCAGCAGCGGCAGAACTAGCGGGAGTTACGAGCAGTACTTC; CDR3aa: CASSGRTSGSYEQYF
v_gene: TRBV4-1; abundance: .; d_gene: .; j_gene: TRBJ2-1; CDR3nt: TGCGCCAGCAGCCAAGAAGGGCGGGGCAATTACAATGAGCAGTTCTTC; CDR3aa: CASSQEGRGNYNEQFF
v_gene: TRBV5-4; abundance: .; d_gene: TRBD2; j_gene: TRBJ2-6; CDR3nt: TGTGCCAGCAGCAGTTGGGGGGAGGGCCCTGGGGCCAACGTCCTGACTTTC; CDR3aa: CASSSWGEGPGANVLTF
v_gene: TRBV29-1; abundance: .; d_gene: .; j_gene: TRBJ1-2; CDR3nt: TGCAGCTCGCGGGGAGACGGAGACTATGGCTACACCTTC; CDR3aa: CSSRGDGDYGYTF
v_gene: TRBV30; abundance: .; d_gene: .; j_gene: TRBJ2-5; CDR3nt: TGTGCCTGGAGTGTCTTACGAACGGAGACCCAGTACTTC; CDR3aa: CAWSVLRTETQYF
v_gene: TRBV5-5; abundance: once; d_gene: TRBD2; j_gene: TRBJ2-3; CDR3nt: TGTGCCAGCAGCTTGCGGCCCGGGACTAGCGGAGGCAACACAGATACGCAGTATTTT; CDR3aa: CASSLRPGTSGGNTDTQYF
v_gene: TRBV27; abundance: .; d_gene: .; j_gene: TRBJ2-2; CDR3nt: TGTGCCAGCACCCAATGGGCGGGCTTGAACACCGGGGAGCTGTTTTTT; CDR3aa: CASTQWAGLNTGELFF
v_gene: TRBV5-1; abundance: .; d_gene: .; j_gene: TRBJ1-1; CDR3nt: TGCGCCAGCAGCTTGTGGTTGGAAGGGAGGAACACTGAAGCTTTCTTT; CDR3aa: CASSLWLEGRNTEAFF
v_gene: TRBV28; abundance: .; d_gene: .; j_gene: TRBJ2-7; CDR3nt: TGTGCCAGCAGTCACCCGCCGGGCGGGAAGTACGAGCAGTACTTC; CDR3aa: CASSHPPGGKYEQYF
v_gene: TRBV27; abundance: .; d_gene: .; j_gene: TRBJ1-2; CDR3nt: TGTGCCAGCAGTTATGGTCGGGCTAACTATGGCTACACCTTC; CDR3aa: CASSYGRANYGYTF
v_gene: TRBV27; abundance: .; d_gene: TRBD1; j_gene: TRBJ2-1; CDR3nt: TGTGCCAGCAGTTTACGGACAGGGTTGGAGCAGTTCTTC; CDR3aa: CASSLRTGLEQFF
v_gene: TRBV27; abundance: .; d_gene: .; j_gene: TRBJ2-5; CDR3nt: TGTGCCAGCAGTTTATCTGGGATACAGGGCCGGGGACTGGGTGGAGAGACCCAGTACTTC; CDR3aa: CASSLSGIQGRGLGGETQYF
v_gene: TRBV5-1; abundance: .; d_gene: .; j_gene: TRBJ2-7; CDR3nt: TGCGCCAGCAGCTTGGCCGAGGATCCCTACGAGCAGTACTTC; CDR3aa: CASSLAEDPYEQYF
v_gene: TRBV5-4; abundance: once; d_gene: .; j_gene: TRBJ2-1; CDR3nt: TGTGCCAGCAGCTTGAAGCTAGCAGCTGAGCAGTTCTTC; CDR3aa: CASSLKLAAEQFF
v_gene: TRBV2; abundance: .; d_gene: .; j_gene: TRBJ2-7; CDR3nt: TGTGCCAGCAGTGGAACCTTTAGCTCCTACGAGCAGTACTTC; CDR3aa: CASSGTFSSYEQYF
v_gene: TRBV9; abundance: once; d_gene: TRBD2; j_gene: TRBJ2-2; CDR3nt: TGTGCCAGCAGCGTAGCGTCCCGGACTAGCGGGAGTGGAGGGACCGGGGAGCTGTTTTTT; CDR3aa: CASSVASRTSGSGGTGELFF
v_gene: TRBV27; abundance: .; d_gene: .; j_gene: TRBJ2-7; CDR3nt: TGTGCCAGCAGTCCCCCAGGGGCGCAGTACTTC; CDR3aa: CASSPPGAQYF
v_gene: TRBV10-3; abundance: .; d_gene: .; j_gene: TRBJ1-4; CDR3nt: TGTGCCATCAGGGACGGGACCAATGAAAAACTGTTTTTT; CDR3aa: CAIRDGTNEKLFF